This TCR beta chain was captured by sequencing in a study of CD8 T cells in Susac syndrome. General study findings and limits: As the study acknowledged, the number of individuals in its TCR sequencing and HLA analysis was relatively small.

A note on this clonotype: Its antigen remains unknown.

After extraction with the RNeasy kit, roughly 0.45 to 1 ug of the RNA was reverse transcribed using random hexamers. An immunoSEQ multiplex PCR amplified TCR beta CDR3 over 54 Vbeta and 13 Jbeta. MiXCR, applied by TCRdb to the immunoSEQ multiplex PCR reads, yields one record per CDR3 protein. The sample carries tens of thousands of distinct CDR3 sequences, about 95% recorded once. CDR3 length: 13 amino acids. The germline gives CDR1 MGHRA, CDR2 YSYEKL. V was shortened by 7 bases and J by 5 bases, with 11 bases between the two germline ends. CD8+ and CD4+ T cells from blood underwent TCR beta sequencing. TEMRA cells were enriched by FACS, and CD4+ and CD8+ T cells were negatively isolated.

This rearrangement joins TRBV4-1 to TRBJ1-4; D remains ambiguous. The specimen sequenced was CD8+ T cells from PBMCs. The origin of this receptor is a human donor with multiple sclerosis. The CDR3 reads CASKRVSNEKLFF. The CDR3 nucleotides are TGCGCCAGCAAGCGAGTCTCCAATGAAAAACTGTTTTTT.